This T cell receptor (beta chain) was retrieved from a study of control samples from healthy donors and cancer patients. This CDR3 contains 15 residues. Germline CDR1 and CDR2: MNHEY and SMNVEV (reference sequence). Trimming stripped 4 bases from V and 3 bases from J, with 16 bases between. Generated by immunoSEQ multiplex PCR, the TCRdb table keeps only in-frame clones and is missing some. Of 80,000 or so clones in the sample, roughly 94% are singletons; the top ten hold over 5%. The sequenced sample consisted of blood. This TCR derives from a woman aged 40 to 49 in good health. This sequence joins TRBV27 and TRBJ2-7; possible D gene TRBD1, 6 bases. CDR3 amino acids: CASSSQGTPYYEQYF. The CDR3 DNA reads as TGTGCCAGCAGTTCTCAGGGGACACCTTACTACGAGCAGTACTTC.